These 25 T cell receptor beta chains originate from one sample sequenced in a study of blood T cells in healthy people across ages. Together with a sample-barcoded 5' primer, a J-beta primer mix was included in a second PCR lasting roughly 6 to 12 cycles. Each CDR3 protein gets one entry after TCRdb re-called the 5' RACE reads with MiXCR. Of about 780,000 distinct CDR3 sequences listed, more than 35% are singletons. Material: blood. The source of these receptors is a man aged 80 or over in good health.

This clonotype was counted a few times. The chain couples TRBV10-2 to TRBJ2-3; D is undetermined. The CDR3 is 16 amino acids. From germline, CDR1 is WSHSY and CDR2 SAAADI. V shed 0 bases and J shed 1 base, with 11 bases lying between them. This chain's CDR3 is CASSESSSPGTDTQYF. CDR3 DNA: TGCGCCAGCAGTGAGTCGAGTAGCCCCGGCACAGATACGCAGTATTTT.

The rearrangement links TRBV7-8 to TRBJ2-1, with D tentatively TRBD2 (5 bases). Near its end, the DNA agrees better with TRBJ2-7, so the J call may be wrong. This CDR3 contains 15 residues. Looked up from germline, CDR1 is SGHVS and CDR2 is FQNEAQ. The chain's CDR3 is CASSLKERVPHEQYF. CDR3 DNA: TGTGCCAGCAGCTTAAAGGAGAGGGTTCCCCACGAGCAGTACTTC.

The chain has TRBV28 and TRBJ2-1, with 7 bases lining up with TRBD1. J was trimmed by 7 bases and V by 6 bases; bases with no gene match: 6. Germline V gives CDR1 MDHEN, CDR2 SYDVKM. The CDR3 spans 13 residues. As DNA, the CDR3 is TGTGCCAGCAGGAGGCCGACAGGGAATGAGCAGTTCTTC. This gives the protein CASRRPTGNEQFF.

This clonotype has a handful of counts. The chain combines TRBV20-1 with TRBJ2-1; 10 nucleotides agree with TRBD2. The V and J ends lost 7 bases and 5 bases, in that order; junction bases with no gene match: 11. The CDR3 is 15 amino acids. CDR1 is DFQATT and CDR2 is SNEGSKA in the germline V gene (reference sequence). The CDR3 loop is CSVPSGRGDHNEQFF. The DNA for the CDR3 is TGCAGTGTACCTAGCGGGAGAGGGGACCACAATGAGCAGTTCTTC.

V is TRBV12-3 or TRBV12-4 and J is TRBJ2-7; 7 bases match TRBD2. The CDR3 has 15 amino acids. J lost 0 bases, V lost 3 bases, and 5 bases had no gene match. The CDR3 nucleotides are TGTGCCAGCAGTTTTCGGGGGGATCTCTCCTACGAGCAGTACTTC. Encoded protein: CASSFRGDLSYEQYF.

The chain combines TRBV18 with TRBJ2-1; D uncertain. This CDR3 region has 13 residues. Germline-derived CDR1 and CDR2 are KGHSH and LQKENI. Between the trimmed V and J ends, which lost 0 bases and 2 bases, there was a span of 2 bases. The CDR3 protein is CASSPPTYNEQFF. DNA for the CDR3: TGTGCCAGCTCACCACCAACCTACAATGAGCAGTTCTTC. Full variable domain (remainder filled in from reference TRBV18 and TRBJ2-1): NAGVMQNPRHLVRRRGQEARLRCSPMKGHSHVYWYRQLPEEGLKFMVYLQKENIIDESGMPKERFSAEFPKEGPSILRIQQVVRGDSAAYFCASSPPTYNEQFFGPGTRLTVL.

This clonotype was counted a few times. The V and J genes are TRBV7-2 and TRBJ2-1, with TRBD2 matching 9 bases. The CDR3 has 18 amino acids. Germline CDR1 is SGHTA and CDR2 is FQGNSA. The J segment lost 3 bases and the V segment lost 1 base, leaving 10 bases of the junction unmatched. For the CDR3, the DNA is TGTGCCAGCAGCTTAGGGGGGGCGTTAGCGGGAGTCTACAATGAGCAGTTCTTC. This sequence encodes CASSLGGALAGVYNEQFF.

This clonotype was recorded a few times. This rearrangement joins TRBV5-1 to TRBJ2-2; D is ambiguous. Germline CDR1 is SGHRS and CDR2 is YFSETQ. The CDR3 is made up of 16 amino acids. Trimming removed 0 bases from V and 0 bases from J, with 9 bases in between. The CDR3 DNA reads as TGCGCCAGCAGCTTGGGGCGGAGAGCGAACACCGGGGAGCTGTTTTTT. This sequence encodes CASSLGRRANTGELFF.

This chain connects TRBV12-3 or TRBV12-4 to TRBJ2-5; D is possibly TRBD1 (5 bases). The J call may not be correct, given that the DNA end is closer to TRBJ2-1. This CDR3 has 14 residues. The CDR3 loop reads CASSSSGSQETQFF. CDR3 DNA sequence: TGTGCCAGCAGTTCATCAGGGTCCCAAGAGACCCAGTTCTTC.

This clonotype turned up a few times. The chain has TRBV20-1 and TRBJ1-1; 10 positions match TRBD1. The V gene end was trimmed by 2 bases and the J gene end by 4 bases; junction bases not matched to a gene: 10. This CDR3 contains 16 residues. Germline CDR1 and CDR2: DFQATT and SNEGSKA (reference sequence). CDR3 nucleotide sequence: TGCAGTGCTAGAAATGATGGGGACAGGGGTAGCACTGAAGCTTTCTTT. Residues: CSARNDGDRGSTEAFF.

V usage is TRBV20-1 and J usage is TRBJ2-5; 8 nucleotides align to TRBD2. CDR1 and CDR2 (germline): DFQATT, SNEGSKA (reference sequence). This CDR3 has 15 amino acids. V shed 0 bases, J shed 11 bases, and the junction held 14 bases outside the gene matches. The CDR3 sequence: CSARDMLAGGNEQYF. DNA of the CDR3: TGCAGTGCTAGAGATATGCTAGCGGGTGGGAATGAGCAGTACTTC.

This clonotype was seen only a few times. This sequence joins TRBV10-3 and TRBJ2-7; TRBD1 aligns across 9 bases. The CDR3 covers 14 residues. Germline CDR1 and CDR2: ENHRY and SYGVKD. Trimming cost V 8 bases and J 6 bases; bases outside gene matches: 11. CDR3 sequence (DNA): TGTGCCATCTCCCGAGGTGAGGACAGGGGCGAGCAGTACTTC. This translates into CAISRGEDRGEQYF.

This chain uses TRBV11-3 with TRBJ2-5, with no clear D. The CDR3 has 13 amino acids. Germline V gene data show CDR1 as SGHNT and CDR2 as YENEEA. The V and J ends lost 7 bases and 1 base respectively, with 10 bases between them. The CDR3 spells CASTQSVQETQYF. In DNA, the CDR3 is TGTGCCAGCACGCAGAGTGTCCAAGAGACCCAGTACTTC.

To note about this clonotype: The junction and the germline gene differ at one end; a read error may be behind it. The DNA for the CDR3 is TGCAGTGTTAGAGATCCTACTAAAAGCGCGGAGACCCAGTACTTC. This sequence encodes CSVRDPTKSAETQYF. V gene TRBV20-1 combines with J gene TRBJ2-5; D gene ambiguous. The CDR3 is 15 amino acids. From germline, CDR1 is DFQATT and CDR2 SNEGSKA (reference sequence).

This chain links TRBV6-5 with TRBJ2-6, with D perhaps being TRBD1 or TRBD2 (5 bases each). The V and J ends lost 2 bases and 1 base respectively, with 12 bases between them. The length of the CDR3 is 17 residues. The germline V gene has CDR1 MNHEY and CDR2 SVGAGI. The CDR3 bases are TGTGCCAGCAGTTACACCTCCTGGGGGTCTGGGGCCAACGTCCTGACTTTC. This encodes CASSYTSWGSGANVLTF.

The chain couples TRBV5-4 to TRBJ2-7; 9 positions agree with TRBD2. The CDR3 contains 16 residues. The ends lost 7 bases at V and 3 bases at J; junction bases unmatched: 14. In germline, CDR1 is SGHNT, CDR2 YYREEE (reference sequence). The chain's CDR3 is CASGSGTSSNLYEQYF. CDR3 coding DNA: TGTGCCAGCGGCTCCGGGACTAGCAGTAACCTCTACGAGCAGTACTTC.

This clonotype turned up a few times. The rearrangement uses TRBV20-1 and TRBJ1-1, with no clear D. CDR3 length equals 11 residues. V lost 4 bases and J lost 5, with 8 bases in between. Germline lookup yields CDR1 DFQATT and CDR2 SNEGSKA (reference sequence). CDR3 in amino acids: CSAIFGTEAFF. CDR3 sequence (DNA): TGCAGTGCTATATTTGGGACTGAAGCTTTCTTT.

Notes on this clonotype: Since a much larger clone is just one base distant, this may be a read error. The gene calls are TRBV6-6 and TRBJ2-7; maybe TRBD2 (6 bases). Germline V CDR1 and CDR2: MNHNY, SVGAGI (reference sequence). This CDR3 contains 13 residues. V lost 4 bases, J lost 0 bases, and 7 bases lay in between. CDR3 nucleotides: TGTGCCAGCAGTTGGGACTTCTCCTACGAGCAGTACTTC. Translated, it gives CASSWDFSYEQYF.

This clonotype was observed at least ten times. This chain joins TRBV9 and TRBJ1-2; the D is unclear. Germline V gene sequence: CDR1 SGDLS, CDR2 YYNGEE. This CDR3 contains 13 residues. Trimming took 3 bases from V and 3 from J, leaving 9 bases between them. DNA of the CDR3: TGTGCCAGCAGCGGCGACGTGGACTATGGCTACACCTTC. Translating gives CASSGDVDYGYTF.

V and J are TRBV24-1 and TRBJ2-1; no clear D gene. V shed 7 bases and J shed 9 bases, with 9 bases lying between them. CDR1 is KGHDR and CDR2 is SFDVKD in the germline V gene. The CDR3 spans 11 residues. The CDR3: CATSSRSEQFF. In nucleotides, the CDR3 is TGTGCCACCAGCTCGCGAAGTGAGCAGTTCTTC.

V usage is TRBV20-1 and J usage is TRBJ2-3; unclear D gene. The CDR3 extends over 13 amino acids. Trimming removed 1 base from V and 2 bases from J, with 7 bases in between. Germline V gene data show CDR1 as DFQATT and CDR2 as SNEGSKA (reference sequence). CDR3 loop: CSARGVITDTQYF. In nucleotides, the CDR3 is TGCAGTGCTAGAGGGGTAATCACAGATACGCAGTATTTT.

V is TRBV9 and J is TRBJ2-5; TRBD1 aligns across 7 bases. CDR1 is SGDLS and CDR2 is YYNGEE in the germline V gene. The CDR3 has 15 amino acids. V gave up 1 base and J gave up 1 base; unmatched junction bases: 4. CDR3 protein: CASSVKGQPQETQYF. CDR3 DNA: TGTGCCAGCAGCGTAAAGGGACAGCCCCAAGAGACCCAGTACTTC.

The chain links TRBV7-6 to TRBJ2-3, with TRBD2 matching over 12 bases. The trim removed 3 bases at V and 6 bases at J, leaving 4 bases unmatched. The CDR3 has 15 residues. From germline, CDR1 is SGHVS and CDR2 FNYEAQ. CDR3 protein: CASSFVLAGGDTQYF. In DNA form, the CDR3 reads TGTGCCAGCAGCTTCGTACTAGCGGGAGGTGATACGCAGTATTTT.

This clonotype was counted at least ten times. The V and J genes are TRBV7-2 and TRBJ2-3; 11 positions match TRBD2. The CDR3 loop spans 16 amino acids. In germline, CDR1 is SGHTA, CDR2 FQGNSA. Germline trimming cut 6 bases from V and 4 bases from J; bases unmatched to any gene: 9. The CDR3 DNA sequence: TGTGCCAGCAGACGTTCACTAGCGGGAGTTTCAGATACGCAGTATTTT. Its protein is CASRRSLAGVSDTQYF.

CDR3 in amino acids: CASSTGQGKRPEQFF. The CDR3 DNA is TGTGCCAGCAGTACAGGACAGGGAAAACGGCCGGAGCAGTTCTTC. V is TRBV7-2 and J is TRBJ2-1; 8 bases agree with TRBD1. CDR1 is SGHTA and CDR2 is FQGNSA in the germline V gene. V was pared by 6 bases and J by 10 bases, with 14 bases of the junction left unmatched. The CDR3 spans 15 residues.